The text below deals with one T cell receptor beta chain. This sample is part of a study of cytomegalovirus exposure and HLA in healthy donors. PCR employed 60 Vbeta and 13 Jbeta primers. Libraries were prepared by immunoSEQ multiplex PCR; TCRdb keeps only in-frame clonotypes and omits some of them. The data show around 140,000 clones, with more than 70% seen just once and roughly 0.99% held by the top ten. Donors consisted of healthy bone marrow donors. V shed 6 bases, J shed 1 base, and the junction held 2 bases outside the gene matches. CDR1 is MNHEY, CDR2 SVGAGI, per germline. This CDR3 contains 14 residues.

The sequencing input was PBMCs. The V gene is TRBV6-5, the J gene TRBJ1-1; 10 positions agree with TRBD1. This TCR was sampled from a male donor in good health and CMV-seronegative. In DNA form, the CDR3 reads TGTGCCAGCAGGACAGGGGGCCAGAACACTGAAGCTTTCTTT. This codes for CASRTGGQNTEAFF.